The 19 T cell receptor beta chains given below trace back to one sample, sequenced in a study of cytomegalovirus exposure and HLA in healthy donors. The PCR ran on 60 Vbeta and 13 Jbeta primers. Sequenced by immunoSEQ multiplex PCR; TCRdb stores in-frame clones only, minus some. The sample comprises around 160,000 clones, around 68% of which are singletons, and roughly 1.4% rests with the top ten. What was sequenced was PBMCs. These receptors were taken from a man aged 45-60 years in good health and CMV-seronegative.

The sample holds one count of this clone. The chain carries TRBV11-2 and TRBJ1-3, with 9 bases identical to TRBD1. Germline CDR1 SGHAT, CDR2 FQNNGV. CDR3 length: 14 amino acids. The junction had 2 bases not matched to a gene; V was cut back by 6 bases and J by 2 bases. The CDR3 loop reads CASRGQGTGNTIYF. The DNA of the CDR3 is TGTGCCAGCAGGGGACAGGGAACTGGAAACACCATATATTTT.

The genes are TRBV15 and TRBJ2-1; a possible D gene is TRBD2 (5 bases). The germline V gene encodes CDR1 LNHNV and CDR2 YYDKDF (reference sequence). V was pared by 4 bases and J by 0 bases, with 19 bases between. The CDR3 is 18 residues long. DNA of the CDR3: TGTGCCACCAGCACTTTCTTCCTGGCGGGCAGCTCCTACAATGAGCAGTTCTTC. This codes for CATSTFFLAGSSYNEQFF.

This clone appeared once. The CDR3 nucleotides are TGTGCCACCCAACCAGGCGGGGGGTCTTACAATGAGCAGTTCTTC. The encoded protein is CATQPGGGSYNEQFF. V usage is TRBV25-1 and J usage is TRBJ2-1, with 8 bases lining up with TRBD2. This CDR3 contains 15 residues. Germline V gene data show CDR1 as MGHDK and CDR2 as SYGVNS. Trimming removed 10 bases from V and 4 bases from J; junction bases left unmatched: 12.

This chain joins TRBV9 and TRBJ2-3; 8 bases match TRBD1. The length of the CDR3 is 15 residues. The germline gives CDR1 SGDLS, CDR2 YYNGEE. V dropped 3 bases and J dropped 5; count of bases not matched to a gene: 8. The chain's CDR3 is CASSATQGAKDTQYF. As DNA, the CDR3 is TGTGCCAGCAGCGCTACGCAGGGGGCGAAAGATACGCAGTATTTT.

This clone ranks as medium-sized (0.01 to 0.1%). The chain combines TRBV6-1 with TRBJ2-7; a possible D gene is TRBD1 (7 bases). The V end lost 4 bases, the J end lost 2 bases, and 18 bases lay between the germline ends. This CDR3 is built from 16 residues. Looked up from germline, CDR1 is MNHNS and CDR2 is SASEGT. CDR3 residues: CASSGQGGPTTYEQYF. The DNA for the CDR3 is TGTGCCAGCAGTGGGCAGGGGGGACCTACAACCTACGAGCAGTACTTC.

This clone was detected once. The chain joins TRBV6-5 to TRBJ1-2, with TRBD1 matching over 7 bases. The trim removed 4 bases at V and 4 bases at J, leaving 6 bases unmatched. Germline CDR1 MNHEY, CDR2 SVGAGI. The CDR3 loop spans 14 amino acids. The CDR3 loop reads CASSFDRDSYGYTF. DNA of the CDR3: TGTGCCAGCAGTTTTGACCGGGACAGCTATGGCTACACCTTC.

The V call is TRBV7-3, the J call TRBJ2-3; TRBD2 matches 8 bases. Trimming at V came to 1 base and at J to 4 bases, leaving 10 bases not matched to a gene. The CDR3 runs 17 residues. Germline V CDR1 and CDR2: SGHTA, FQGTGA. CDR3 protein: CASSLKTWGLGADTQYF. The CDR3 DNA is TGTGCCAGCAGCTTAAAAACATGGGGACTAGGGGCAGATACGCAGTATTTT.

This chain links TRBV6-5 with TRBJ1-6, with D possibly matching TRBD1 (5 bases). This CDR3 spans 14 amino acids. V lost 2 bases and J 5 bases, leaving 7 bases between the germline ends. The germline CDR1 and CDR2 sequences are MNHEY and SVGAGI. The CDR3 DNA reads TGTGCCAGCAGTTACGGCAGGGATAATTCACCCCTCCACTTT. It codes for CASSYGRDNSPLHF.

This clone came up once. The V gene is TRBV7-9, the J gene TRBJ1-2, with D possibly matching TRBD1 (6 bases). Germline lookup yields CDR1 SEHNR and CDR2 FQNEAQ (reference sequence). With 1 base removed from V and 7 bases from J, the gap between germline ends came to 19 bases. CDR3 length: 16 amino acids. The CDR3 is CASSLDKTGSLGGYTF. The CDR3 DNA sequence: TGTGCCAGCAGCTTAGATAAAACAGGGAGTTTGGGTGGCTACACCTTC.

About this clone itself: The sample contains more than one DNA sequence encoding this CDR3. The chain joins TRBV7-2 to TRBJ2-7; 7 bases fit TRBD1. V gave up 1 base and J gave up 2 bases; unmatched junction bases: 5. The length of the CDR3 is 15 residues. CDR1 and CDR2 (germline): SGHTA, FQGNSA. The CDR3 sequence is CASSLGPGQTYEQYF. CDR3 nucleotide sequence: TGTGCCAGCAGCTTAGGACCGGGACAGACCTACGAGCAGTACTTC.

This clone was seen more than once but under ten times. The CDR3 reads CAIGNFRTGSYEQYF. In DNA, the CDR3 is TGTGCCATCGGAAACTTCAGGACAGGCTCTTACGAGCAGTACTTC. The genes are TRBV10-3 and TRBJ2-7; 7 nucleotides line up with TRBD1. The V segment lost 8 bases and the J segment 4 bases; nucleotides outside the gene matches: 14. CDR3 length: 15 residues. Germline-derived CDR1 and CDR2 are ENHRY and SYGVKD.

DNA for the CDR3: TGTGCCAGCAGTCCGCGGGGGCCCCAAGAGACCCAGTACTTC. It codes for CASSPRGPQETQYF. The V and J genes are TRBV6-6 and TRBJ2-5, with D possibly being TRBD2 (7 bases). V lost 5 bases, J lost 1 base, and 11 bases lay in between. Germline loops: CDR1 MNHNY, CDR2 SVGAGI (reference sequence). This CDR3 is 14 amino acids long.

The CDR3 is CASSLGRSEAFF. In DNA form, the CDR3 reads TGTGCCAGCAGCCTCGGGAGGTCTGAAGCTTTCTTT. The rearrangement joins TRBV11-3 to TRBJ1-1, with D hard to call. V lost 5 bases and J 6 bases, leaving 10 bases between the germline ends. Germline lookup yields CDR1 SGHNT and CDR2 YENEEA. The CDR3 loop spans 12 amino acids.

J is TRBJ2-5 and V is TRBV10-3; 7 positions agree with TRBD2. This CDR3 has 14 amino acids. Trimming cost V 4 bases and J 1 base; bases outside gene matches: 3. Germline CDR1 and CDR2: ENHRY and SYGVKD. The CDR3 is CAISGRGSQETQYF. CDR3 bases: TGTGCCATCAGTGGGCGGGGGTCCCAAGAGACCCAGTACTTC.

The chain couples TRBV6-1 to TRBJ2-1; 8 bases align to TRBD2. Germline lookup yields CDR1 MNHNS and CDR2 SASEGT. The CDR3 runs 17 residues. Trimming removed 1 base from V and 2 bases from J; junction bases left unmatched: 7. In DNA form, the CDR3 reads TGTGCCAGCAGTGAAGATAGGCGGGGGGTTCCCTACAATGAGCAGTTCTTC. This encodes CASSEDRRGVPYNEQFF.

In this sample, this clone turned up a few times. This chain links TRBV5-1 with TRBJ2-2; tentative D call: TRBD2 (5 bases). V gave up 2 bases and J gave up 5 bases, with 13 bases separating them. The V gene's germline CDR1 is SGHRS and CDR2 YFSETQ. The CDR3 length is 15 residues. The CDR3 loop is CASSFGVTETGELFF. CDR3 DNA sequence: TGCGCCAGCAGCTTCGGGGTAACCGAAACCGGGGAGCTGTTTTTT.

V gene TRBV9 combines with J gene TRBJ2-7, with D perhaps matching TRBD2 (7 bases). Germline CDR1 reads SGDLS; CDR2 reads YYNGEE. The CDR3 runs to 16 residues. Trimming cost V 0 bases and J 0 bases, with 13 bases left between them. CDR3 nucleotide sequence: TGTGCCAGCAGCGTAGGGTCGGGGGGCTACTCCTACGAGCAGTACTTC. The encoded protein is CASSVGSGGYSYEQYF. Filled out from reference TRBV9 and TRBJ2-7, the complete variable domain reads DSGVTQTPKHLITATGQRVTLRCSPRSGDLSVYWYQQSLDQGLQFLIQYYNGEERAKGNILERFSAQQFPDLHSELNLSSLELGDSALYFCASSVGSGGYSYEQYFGPGTRLTVT.

This clone has just a few counts. The rearrangement joins TRBV28 to TRBJ1-2, with 9 nucleotides matching TRBD1. The J segment lost 2 bases and the V segment lost 2 bases, leaving 9 bases of the junction unmatched. The germline V gene encodes CDR1 MDHEN and CDR2 SYDVKM. The CDR3 is 17 amino acids. CDR3 bases: TGTGCCAGCAGTTTAGATTCAGGACAGGGGTACAACTATGGCTACACCTTC. As protein: CASSLDSGQGYNYGYTF.

V usage is TRBV28 and J usage is TRBJ2-7; 8 bases are a match to TRBD1. Germline CDR1 reads MDHEN; CDR2 reads SYDVKM. V shed 6 bases and J 2 bases; nucleotides not matched to a gene: 3. This CDR3 spans 13 amino acids. Here the CDR3 reads CASRTTGAYEQYF. The CDR3 DNA reads TGTGCCAGCAGGACGACAGGGGCCTACGAGCAGTACTTC. Full variable domain (remainder filled in from reference TRBV28 and TRBJ2-7): DVKVTQSSRYLVKRTGEKVFLECVQDMDHENMFWYRQDPGLGLRLIYFSYDVKMKEKGDIPEGYSVSREKKERFSLILESASTNQTSMYLCASRTTGAYEQYFGPGTRLTVT.